Below are 9 T cell receptor beta chains sequenced from a single sample in a study of CD8+ T cells in alopecia areata. Treatment described: oral pan-JAK inhibitor, 5-10 mg twice daily. Extracted from the samples, RNA was reverse transcribed into cDNA to serve as the sequencing template. Assay: immunoSEQ multiplex PCR; the TCRdb copy retains only in-frame clones and omits some. The sample gives over 200,000 clones, 64% of which show up once; roughly 4.2% is in the top ten. The input for sequencing was CD4+ T cells sorted from blood, taken at week 4, from a patient treated with tofacitinib. The receptors originated from a human donor with alopecia areata.

The gene calls are TRBV30 and TRBJ1-5, with 9 positions matching TRBD1. The CDR3 has 16 residues. From germline, CDR1 is GTSNPN and CDR2 SVGIG (reference sequence). J was trimmed by 7 bases and V by 3 bases; bases with no gene match: 13. This CDR3 is CAWSQRGRDRVQPQHF. In DNA form, the CDR3 reads TGTGCCTGGAGCCAAAGGGGCCGGGACAGGGTCCAGCCCCAGCATTTT.

The gene calls are TRBV12-5 and TRBJ1-1; possibly TRBD1 for D (5 bases). The CDR3 covers 16 residues. V lost 7 bases, J lost 4 bases, and 22 bases lay in between. Germline V gene lookup returns CDR1 LGHNT and CDR2 FRNRAP. CDR3 region: CASAPIQGGVGTEAFF. CDR3 DNA: TGTGCTAGTGCCCCGATCCAAGGAGGGGTGGGCACTGAAGCTTTCTTT. Based on the CDR3 plus reference TRBV12-5 and TRBJ1-1, the full variable domain is DARVTQTPRHKVTEMGQEVTMRCQPILGHNTVFWYRQTMMQGLELLAYFRNRAPLDDSGMPKDRFSAEMPDATLATLKIQPSEPRDSAVYFCASAPIQGGVGTEAFFGQGTRLTVV.

The V call is TRBV11-3, the J call TRBJ1-1; D ambiguous. Between the trimmed V and J ends, which lost 5 bases and 1 base, there was a span of 14 bases. The CDR3 is 15 residues long. CDR1 and CDR2 from the germline V gene are SGHNT and YENEEA. The CDR3 sequence: CASSPSRWQNTEAFF. CDR3 nucleotide sequence: TGTGCCAGCAGCCCTTCCCGCTGGCAGAACACTGAAGCTTTCTTT.

Details on this clone: This sample includes further DNA sequences coding for the same CDR3. The J gene is TRBJ2-7, the V gene TRBV11-1; 8 nucleotides agree with TRBD1. Trimming at V came to 5 bases and at J to 1 base, leaving 1 base not matched to a gene. The CDR3 is made up of 13 amino acids. Germline V gene data show CDR1 as SGHAT and CDR2 as FQDESV (reference sequence). The CDR3 reads CASSRDRSYEQYF. CDR3 DNA: TGTGCCAGCAGCCGGGACAGGTCCTACGAGCAGTACTTC. Drawing the rest from reference TRBV11-1 and TRBJ2-7, the complete variable domain is EAEVAQSPRYKITEKSQAVAFWCDPISGHATLYWYRQILGQGPELLVQFQDESVVDDSQLPKDRFSAERLKGVDSTLKIQPAELGDSAMYLCASSRDRSYEQYFGPGTRLTVT.

The chain combines TRBV9 with TRBJ1-2, with unresolved D. The CDR3 runs to 14 residues. V was pared by 0 bases and J by 8 bases, with 14 bases between. CDR1 is SGDLS and CDR2 is YYNGEE in the germline V gene. CDR3 residues: CASSVDARVGGYTF. The CDR3 region has the DNA TGTGCCAGCAGCGTAGATGCCCGAGTCGGCGGCTACACCTTC. Full variable domain (rest looked up from reference TRBV9 and TRBJ1-2): DSGVTQTPKHLITATGQRVTLRCSPRSGDLSVYWYQQSLDQGLQFLIQYYNGEERAKGNILERFSAQQFPDLHSELNLSSLELGDSALYFCASSVDARVGGYTFGSGTRLTVV.

CDR3 sequence reads: CASTPDSLSYGYTF. The CDR3, as DNA: TGTGCCAGCACCCCGGACAGTCTAAGCTATGGCTACACCTTC. This rearrangement joins TRBV6-5 to TRBJ1-2; TRBD1 is a possible D gene (6 bases). Germline values: CDR1 MNHEY, CDR2 SVGAGI. The CDR3 consists of 14 residues. The V and J ends lost 7 bases and 4 bases respectively, with 16 bases between them.

The V gene is TRBV10-3, the J gene TRBJ1-2; no clear D gene. The CDR3 extends over 14 amino acids. Germline V gene sequence: CDR1 ENHRY, CDR2 SYGVKD. Trimming shortened V by 0 bases and J by 2 bases, and 7 bases separated the two germline ends. For the CDR3, the DNA is TGTGCCATCAGTGAGTCCGAAACCAACTATGGCTACACCTTC. Encoded protein: CAISESETNYGYTF.

This sequence joins TRBV29-1 and TRBJ1-2; a possible D gene is TRBD1 (5 bases). The length of the CDR3 is 15 residues. The germline V gene has CDR1 SQVTM and CDR2 ANQGSEA. Trimming removed 4 bases from V and 1 base from J, with 16 bases in between. CDR3 region: CSVGSWDVLNYGYTF. Written as DNA, the CDR3 is TGCAGCGTTGGATCATGGGACGTACTTAACTATGGCTACACCTTC.

The chain joins TRBV2 to TRBJ2-1; no definite D call. This CDR3 is built from 11 residues. Trimming pared 5 bases from V and 6 bases from J, leaving 5 bases between. CDR1 and CDR2 from the germline V gene are SNHLY and FYNNEI. CDR3 nucleotides: TGTGCCAGCAGTCTGATCAATGAGCAGTTCTTC. Translating gives CASSLINEQFF.